The 30 T cell receptor beta chains below were found in one sample sequenced in a study of PD-L1 blockade in urothelial cancer. Produced via immunoSEQ multiplex PCR; TCRdb's table is partial and in-frame only. This repertoire shows approximately 58,000 clones, 82% found once; its top ten account for about 4.5%. The input for sequencing was PBMCs, taken around atezolizumab (anti-PD-L1) treatment. These receptors were collected from a man between 65 and 85 years old with urothelial cancer.

DNA of the CDR3: TGTGCCAGCACCACGGGACTAGCGGGAACCGGGGAGCTGTTTTTT. Translating it yields CASTTGLAGTGELFF. V is TRBV2 and J is TRBJ2-2; TRBD2 matches at 13 bases. The CDR3 has 15 amino acids. CDR1 is SNHLY and CDR2 is FYNNEI in the germline V gene. V shed 7 bases and J 5 bases; nucleotides not matched to a gene: 4.

This chain links TRBV5-1 with TRBJ2-7; 7 nucleotides line up with TRBD1. Trimming took 4 bases from V and 0 from J; bases not matched to a gene: 7. The CDR3 sequence is 15 residues long. Germline V gene lookup returns CDR1 SGHRS and CDR2 YFSETQ. CDR3 sequence (DNA): TGCGCCAGCAGCCCCCGGACAGGCGACTCCTACGAGCAGTACTTC. Translated: CASSPRTGDSYEQYF.

The chain combines TRBV6-1 with TRBJ2-1; 11 bases agree with TRBD2. V lost 3 bases to trimming and J lost 1 base; unmatched junction nucleotides: 2. CDR3 size: 16 residues. Germline V gives CDR1 MNHNS, CDR2 SASEGT. CDR3 coding DNA: TGTGCCAGCAGTGAGGGACTAGCGGAATCCTACAATGAGCAGTTCTTC. Amino acid sequence: CASSEGLAESYNEQFF.

V usage is TRBV10-3 and J usage is TRBJ2-3; TRBD2 matches 9 bases. This CDR3 is built from 18 residues. The germline CDR1 and CDR2 sequences are ENHRY and SYGVKD. V dropped 2 bases and J dropped 4; count of bases not matched to a gene: 13. CDR3 loop: CAISESRFASGNSDTQYF. The CDR3 DNA reads as TGTGCCATCAGTGAGAGCAGGTTCGCTAGCGGGAACTCAGATACGCAGTATTTT.

V usage is TRBV19 and J usage is TRBJ1-3, with 7 bases identical to TRBD1. Germline CDR1 reads LNHDA; CDR2 reads SQIVND (reference sequence). This CDR3 contains 15 residues. J gave up 0 bases and V 3 bases, and 2 bases lay outside the gene matches. CDR3 sequence (DNA): TGTGCCAGTAGTATTGGGACAGCCTCTGGAAACACCATATATTTT. Translating it yields CASSIGTASGNTIYF.

In this sample, this clone turned up many times. The chain employs TRBV11-2 and TRBJ2-2; 7 positions match TRBD2. The CDR3 has 16 amino acids. Trimming at V came to 1 base and at J to 5 bases, leaving 7 bases not matched to a gene. Germline values: CDR1 SGHAT, CDR2 FQNNGV. The CDR3 loop reads CASSLGGGAVTGELFF. The CDR3 DNA sequence: TGTGCCAGCAGCTTAGGGGGGGGAGCGGTAACCGGGGAGCTGTTTTTT.

This clone was seen more than once but under ten times. The chain uses TRBV5-5 and TRBJ2-1; D is possibly TRBD1 (5 bases). CDR3 length: 16 amino acids. Deletions cut 2 bases from V and 9 bases from J, with 21 bases between. Germline V gene data show CDR1 as SGHKS and CDR2 as YYEKEE (reference sequence). CDR3 amino acids: CASSLEDSLLMGEQFF. For the CDR3, the DNA is TGTGCCAGCAGCTTAGAAGACAGTCTTCTGATGGGTGAGCAGTTCTTC.

This clone was observed a handful of times. This chain connects TRBV10-1 to TRBJ1-5; D is possibly TRBD1 (5 bases). This CDR3 comprises 13 residues. Trimming left V 2 bases short and J 5 bases short, with 7 bases between. Germline loops: CDR1 WNHNN, CDR2 SYGVQD (reference sequence). CDR3 bases: TGCGCCAGCAGTGAGGACAGATATCAGCCCCAGCATTTT. Protein: CASSEDRYQPQHF.

This sequence joins TRBV15 and TRBJ1-5; TRBD1 might be the D (6 bases). CDR1 and CDR2 from the germline V gene are LNHNV and YYDKDF (reference sequence). The CDR3 is 15 amino acids. Trimming cost V 5 bases and J 0 bases, with 11 bases left between them. CDR3 in amino acids: CATSGGGYSNQPQHF. CDR3 nucleotide sequence: TGTGCCACCAGCGGGGGGGGCTATAGCAATCAGCCCCAGCATTTT.

This clone was observed a few times. J is TRBJ1-1 and V is TRBV6-5, with D unclear. From germline, CDR1 is MNHEY and CDR2 SVGAGI. The CDR3 extends over 11 amino acids. V lost 6 bases to trimming and J lost 8 bases, with 10 bases between them. The CDR3 DNA reads as TGTGCCAGCAGCTCTTTCTCGGAAGCTTTCTTT. It specifies CASSSFSEAFF.

This clone showed up just once. The V gene is TRBV5-1, the J gene TRBJ2-1; 7 bases are shared with TRBD2. V gave up 7 bases and J gave up 7 bases; unmatched junction bases: 8. Germline V CDR1 and CDR2: SGHRS, YFSETQ. The CDR3 spans 13 residues. CDR3 protein: CASGPAGGNEQFF. The CDR3 nucleotides read TGCGCCAGCGGACCCGCCGGGGGGAATGAGCAGTTCTTC.

The chain couples TRBV5-6 to TRBJ2-3, with 10 positions matching TRBD1. This CDR3 region has 16 residues. CDR1 and CDR2 (germline): SGHDT, YYEEEE. V lost 5 bases and J lost 5; bases outside the gene matches: 11. DNA for the CDR3: TGTGCCAGCAGGTCGGGACAGGGGTCAAACAGAGATACGCAGTATTTT. Amino acids: CASRSGQGSNRDTQYF.

The gene calls are TRBV20-1 and TRBJ2-3; no firm D call. The ends were cut back, 3 bases at V and 5 bases at J, with 6 bases in the middle. Looked up from germline, CDR1 is DFQATT and CDR2 is SNEGSKA (reference sequence). The CDR3 extends over 11 amino acids. The CDR3 spells CSASDRDTQYF. CDR3 bases: TGCAGTGCTAGCGATAGAGATACGCAGTATTTT.

The chain recombines TRBV14 with TRBJ2-3; unclear D gene. Germline values: CDR1 SGHDN, CDR2 FVKESK. V lost 4 bases to trimming and J lost 1 base, with 15 bases between them. The CDR3 extends over 16 amino acids. The CDR3 sequence is CASSPRRASRTDTQYF. The DNA for the CDR3 is TGTGCCAGCAGCCCGCGGCGCGCTTCTCGCACAGATACGCAGTATTTT.

The rearrangement links TRBV5-1 to TRBJ2-3, with D unresolved. Trimming stripped 3 bases from V and 6 bases from J, with 11 bases between. The CDR3 length is 13 residues. Per the germline V gene, CDR1 is SGHRS and CDR2 is YFSETQ. In nucleotides, the CDR3 is TGCGCCAGCAGCTCTACTTTGTCGGATACGCAGTATTTT. This codes for CASSSTLSDTQYF.

This clone showed up just once. This sequence joins TRBV5-4 and TRBJ2-2, with D unresolved. CDR3 length equals 14 residues. With 0 bases removed from V and 3 bases from J, the gap between germline ends came to 6 bases. Germline V gives CDR1 SGHNT, CDR2 YYREEE (reference sequence). The CDR3 here is CASSLDQYTGELFF. CDR3 coding DNA: TGTGCCAGCAGCTTGGATCAGTACACCGGGGAGCTGTTTTTT.

This chain joins TRBV7-8 and TRBJ1-4; TRBD1 matches 7 bases. The V gene end was trimmed by 1 base and the J gene end by 6 bases; junction bases not matched to a gene: 5. Germline CDR1 reads SGHVS; CDR2 reads FQNEAQ. CDR3 length: 15 amino acids. Written as DNA, the CDR3 is TGTGCCAGCAGCTTAGGACGCCAGGGGGATGAAAAACTGTTTTTT. It encodes CASSLGRQGDEKLFF.

This chain connects TRBV4-1 to TRBJ1-4; D is perhaps TRBD1 (5 bases). V gave up 3 bases and J gave up 3 bases, with 14 bases separating them. Germline V gene lookup returns CDR1 MGHRA and CDR2 YSYEKL. The CDR3 contains 16 residues. In nucleotides, the CDR3 is TGCGCCAGCAGCCAGCACCCGCGGGGCTCTAATGAAAAACTGTTTTTT. Its protein is CASSQHPRGSNEKLFF.

This clone has more than one count but fewer than ten. The gene calls are TRBV5-1 and TRBJ2-4; TRBD2 is a possible D gene (7 bases). Germline CDR1 SGHRS, CDR2 YFSETQ. The length of the CDR3 is 16 residues. V was pared by 4 bases and J by 2 bases, with 16 bases between. DNA of the CDR3: TGCGCCAGCAGCCTGGGCGGGGGACATACCAAAAACATTCAGTACTTC. It yields the protein CASSLGGGHTKNIQYF.

The V call is TRBV27, the J call TRBJ2-7; 9 bases match TRBD1. CDR1 is MNHEY and CDR2 is SMNVEV in the germline V gene (reference sequence). The CDR3 spans 13 residues. The trim removed 6 bases at V and 6 bases at J, leaving 6 bases unmatched. The CDR3 region has the DNA TGTGCCAGCAGCCGGGACAGGGCCTCCGAGCAGTACTTC. Translating gives CASSRDRASEQYF.

The chain links TRBV19 to TRBJ2-6; a possible D gene is TRBD1 (6 bases). Germline V gives CDR1 LNHDA, CDR2 SQIVND (reference sequence). Trimming removed 8 bases at V and 0 bases at J, with 17 bases between. The CDR3 covers 17 residues. The CDR3 nucleotides are TGTGCCAGTTCCTCCGGGACACGGGACTCTGGGGCCAACGTCCTGACTTTC. It is translated as CASSSGTRDSGANVLTF. Based on the CDR3 plus reference TRBV19 and TRBJ2-6, the full variable domain is DGGITQSPKYLFRKEGQNVTLSCEQNLNHDAMYWYRQDPGQGLRLIYYSQIVNDFQKGDIAEGYSVSREKKESFPLTVTSAQKNPTAFYLCASSSGTRDSGANVLTFGAGSRLTVL.

The chain links TRBV30 to TRBJ1-1; D might be TRBD1 (6 bases). This CDR3 is built from 13 residues. The V end was cut by 2 bases, the J end by 4 bases, with 11 bases between. Germline V gene data show CDR1 as GTSNPN and CDR2 as SVGIG (reference sequence). The CDR3 sequence is CAWSIRGTTEAFF. The CDR3, as DNA: TGTGCCTGGAGTATCAGGGGTACCACTGAAGCTTTCTTT. The full variable domain, completed using reference TRBV30 and TRBJ1-1, is SQTIHQWPATLVQPVGSPLSLECTVEGTSNPNLYWYRQAAGRGLQLLFYSVGIGQISSEVPQNLSASRPQDRQFILSSKKLLLSDSGFYLCAWSIRGTTEAFFGQGTRLTVV.

Here the CDR3 reads CASSLGSGSNPNTEAFF. The CDR3 coding sequence is TGTGCCAGCAGCTTGGGATCAGGGTCGAATCCGAACACTGAAGCTTTCTTT. This chain links TRBV5-6 with TRBJ1-1; D might be TRBD1 (5 bases). Trimming took 0 bases from V and 1 from J, leaving 16 bases between them. Germline CDR1 SGHDT, CDR2 YYEEEE. The CDR3 loop spans 17 amino acids.

This sequence joins TRBV4-1 and TRBJ1-1; TRBD1 matches 9 bases. CDR1 and CDR2 from the germline V gene are MGHRA and YSYEKL. The CDR3 runs 15 residues. The J segment lost 2 bases and the V segment lost 4 bases, leaving 5 bases of the junction unmatched. CDR3 sequence: CASSPRDRDNTEAFF. In DNA, the CDR3 is TGCGCCAGCAGCCCCCGGGACAGGGATAACACTGAAGCTTTCTTT.

The chain couples TRBV6-1 to TRBJ1-1; D perhaps matches TRBD1 (5 bases). This CDR3 comprises 13 residues. Germline-derived CDR1 and CDR2 are MNHNS and SASEGT. The V gene lost 4 bases and the J gene lost 2 bases, with 8 bases spanning the gap. Here the CDR3 reads CASSGRGNTEAFF. In DNA, the CDR3 is TGTGCCAGCAGTGGAAGGGGTAACACTGAAGCTTTCTTT.

CDR3 amino acids: CASSPRTSEADTQYF. The DNA for the CDR3 is TGTGCCAGTAGTCCTCGGACTAGTGAGGCAGATACGCAGTATTTT. The rearrangement uses TRBV19 and TRBJ2-3, with TRBD2 identical over 7 bases. V dropped 5 bases and J dropped 4; count of bases not matched to a gene: 9. Germline loops: CDR1 LNHDA, CDR2 SQIVND (reference sequence). This CDR3 has 15 residues.

The chain combines TRBV4-2 with TRBJ2-7; D is perhaps TRBD1 (9 bases). CDR1 is LGHNA, CDR2 YNFKEQ, per germline. The CDR3 has 15 amino acids. Trimming shortened V by 1 base and J by 6 bases, and 16 bases separated the two germline ends. The CDR3 DNA reads TGTGCCAGCAGCCAAGGGGGACAGGGACTAGGCGAGCAGTACTTC. Residues: CASSQGGQGLGEQYF.

This chain joins TRBV28 and TRBJ1-1; D ambiguous. The CDR3 runs to 13 residues. The germline V and J ends were trimmed by 5 bases and 0 bases, with 7 bases remaining between them. Looked up from germline, CDR1 is MDHEN and CDR2 is SYDVKM. This chain's CDR3 is CASSKNMNTEAFF. The CDR3, as DNA: TGTGCCAGCAGTAAAAACATGAACACTGAAGCTTTCTTT. Full variable domain (missing parts from reference TRBV28 and TRBJ1-1): DVKVTQSSRYLVKRTGEKVFLECVQDMDHENMFWYRQDPGLGLRLIYFSYDVKMKEKGDIPEGYSVSREKKERFSLILESASTNQTSMYLCASSKNMNTEAFFGQGTRLTVV.

This chain connects TRBV19 to TRBJ1-5; D gene ambiguous. Germline V gene lookup returns CDR1 LNHDA and CDR2 SQIVND (reference sequence). This CDR3 has 17 residues. The ends were cut back, 5 bases at V and 2 bases at J, with 19 bases in the middle. Here the CDR3 DNA reads TGTGCCAGTAGTTCTCCCCGGAGCAAGGTAGGCAATCAGCCCCAGCATTTT. This codes for CASSSPRSKVGNQPQHF. Looking up the rest from reference TRBV19 and TRBJ1-5 gives the full variable domain: DGGITQSPKYLFRKEGQNVTLSCEQNLNHDAMYWYRQDPGQGLRLIYYSQIVNDFQKGDIAEGYSVSREKKESFPLTVTSAQKNPTAFYLCASSSPRSKVGNQPQHFGDGTRLSIL.

This clone was seen more than once but under ten times. The V call is TRBV27, the J call TRBJ1-1, with 7 nucleotides matching TRBD1. Germline V lookup: CDR1 MNHEY, CDR2 SMNVEV (reference sequence). The ends lost 3 bases at V and 0 bases at J; junction bases unmatched: 4. The CDR3 is made up of 15 amino acids. The CDR3 DNA follows: TGTGCCAGCAGTTTCTCGGGACAGCTGAACACTGAAGCTTTCTTT. Protein: CASSFSGQLNTEAFF.